This T cell receptor (beta chain) was captured in a study of blood T cell repertoires in COVID-19 (dated by TCRdb to about 2020). About the investigation overall: Collaborator samples came from the United States, Italy and Spain and covered acute and convalescent phases of COVID-19. The prospective study material was composed of cDNA or gDNA derived from T cells, B-cell-depleted T cells, or PBMCs. Deeply sampled blood TCRbeta repertoires from subjects exposed to, actively infected with, or recovered from COVID-19 were included in the dataset. A freely available public database, intended as a resource for researchers studying the immune response to SARS-CoV-2, is where the repertoires were released. The samples were drawn from two sources: the first 160 participants of the ongoing ImmuneRACE study, and 1,254 subjects contributed by 6 global collaborators. Nearly every sample came with metadata listing a de-identified subject ID, COVID-19 status, age in years and sex. Where HLA class I and class II types were available, the types were taken from metadata supplied by the sample provider, not from assay-based typing. General conclusions and limits of the study: The quantity of clinical and demographic metadata differed by source and by participant and was supplied without curation.

The V end gives up 5 bases and the J end 0 bases, leaving 2 bases in the junction not matched to a gene. The CDR3 covers 15 residues, taking in both the cysteine and the phenylalanine. Only the CDR3 part of the read is kept: 45 bases, read in frame from the first base. Reading the germline V gene gives CDR1 SGHVS and CDR2 FNYEAQ. This clone has just a few counts. This clone's antigen is unknown. Base quality data are lacking; no much larger clone is found one base away. TCRbeta CDR3 regions were amplified from genomic DNA using the immunoSEQ Assay, a bias-controlled multiplex PCR. Processing in the source paper ran as follows. Nucleated cell counts per sample were estimated from amplification of reference gene primers within the assay. Sequence reads were collapsed and filtered to measure the absolute abundance of every unique TCRbeta CDR3 rearrangement. Productive Simpson clonality was computed per sample as the square root of Simpson's diversity index over productive rearrangements. This immuneACCESS table, as held by TCRdb, lists in-frame sequences with V and J called but not all clones. Of the missing ones, under half trace to an unresolved V gene in checked studies; the others have no known cause. Clonal size and the V and J genes are those of that table, whereas D and trimming came from the DNA. The sample records roughly 130,000 clones, roughly 85% of which are singletons. Of the sample, almost 4.5% is held by the ten largest clones.

The collaborating institutions used their own protocols to collect whole blood in K2EDTA tubes. For TCRbeta analysis, collaborator samples were shipped as frozen whole blood, as isolated PBMCs, or as DNA extracted from either sample type. This clonotype originated in a man aged 35 to 55 with acute or convalescent COVID-19. This receptor chain uses TRBV7-6 and TRBJ1-5, and TRBD1 aligns with 9 junction nucleotides. What was sequenced was peripheral blood. The CDR3 in this case is CASSPGQGSNQPQHF. Read as DNA, the sequence is TGTGCCAGCAGCCCGGGACAGGGTAGCAATCAGCCCCAGCATTTT.